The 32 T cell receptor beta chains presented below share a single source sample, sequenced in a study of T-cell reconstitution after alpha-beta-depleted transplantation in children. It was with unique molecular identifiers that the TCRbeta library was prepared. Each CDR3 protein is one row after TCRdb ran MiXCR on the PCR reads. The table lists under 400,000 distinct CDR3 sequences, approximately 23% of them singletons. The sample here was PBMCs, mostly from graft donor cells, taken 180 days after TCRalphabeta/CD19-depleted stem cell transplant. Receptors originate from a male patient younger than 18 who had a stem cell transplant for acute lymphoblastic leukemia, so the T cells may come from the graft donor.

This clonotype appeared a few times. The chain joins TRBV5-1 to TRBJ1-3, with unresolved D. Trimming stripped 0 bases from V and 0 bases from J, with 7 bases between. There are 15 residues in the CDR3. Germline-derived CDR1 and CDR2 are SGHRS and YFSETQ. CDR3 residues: CASSLDRFSGNTIYF. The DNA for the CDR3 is TGCGCCAGCAGCTTGGATCGGTTCTCTGGAAACACCATATATTTT.

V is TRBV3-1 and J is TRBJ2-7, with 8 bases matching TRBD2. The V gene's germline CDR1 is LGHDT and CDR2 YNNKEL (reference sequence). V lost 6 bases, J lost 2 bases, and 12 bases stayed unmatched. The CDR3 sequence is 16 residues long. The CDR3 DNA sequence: TGTGCCAGCAGAAATAGGACTAGCAGACCTCCCTACGAGCAGTACTTC. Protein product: CASRNRTSRPPYEQYF.

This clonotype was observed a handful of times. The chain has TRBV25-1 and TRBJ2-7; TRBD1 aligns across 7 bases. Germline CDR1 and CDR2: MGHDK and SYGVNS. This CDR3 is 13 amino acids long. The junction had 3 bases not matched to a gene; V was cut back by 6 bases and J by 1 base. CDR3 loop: CASRRQGSYEQYF. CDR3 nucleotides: TGTGCCAGCAGACGACAGGGATCCTACGAGCAGTACTTC.

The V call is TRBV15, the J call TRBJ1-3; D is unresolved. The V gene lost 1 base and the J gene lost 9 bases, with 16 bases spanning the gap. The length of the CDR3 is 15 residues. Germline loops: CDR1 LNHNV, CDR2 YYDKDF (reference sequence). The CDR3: CATSRVRHHQFTIYF. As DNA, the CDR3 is TGTGCCACCAGCAGAGTGAGACACCACCAGTTCACCATATATTTT.

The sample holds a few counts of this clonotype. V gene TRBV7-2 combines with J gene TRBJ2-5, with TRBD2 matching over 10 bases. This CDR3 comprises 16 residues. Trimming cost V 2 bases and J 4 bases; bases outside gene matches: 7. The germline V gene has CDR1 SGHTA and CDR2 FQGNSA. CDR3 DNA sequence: TGTGCCAGCAGCTTAAGGATTTGGACTAGCGGAGAGACCCAGTACTTC. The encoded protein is CASSLRIWTSGETQYF.

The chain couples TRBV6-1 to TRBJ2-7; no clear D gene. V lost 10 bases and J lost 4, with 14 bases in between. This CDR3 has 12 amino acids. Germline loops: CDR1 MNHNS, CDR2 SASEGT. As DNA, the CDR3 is TGTGCCACAAACAACCCTCGTTACGAGCAGTACTTC. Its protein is CATNNPRYEQYF.

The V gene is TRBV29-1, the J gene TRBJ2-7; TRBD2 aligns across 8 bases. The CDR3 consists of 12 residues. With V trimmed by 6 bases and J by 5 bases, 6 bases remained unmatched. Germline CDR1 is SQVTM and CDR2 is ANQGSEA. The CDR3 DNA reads TGCAGCGTAGGAGGACTAGCCCACGAGCAGTACTTC. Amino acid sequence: CSVGGLAHEQYF.

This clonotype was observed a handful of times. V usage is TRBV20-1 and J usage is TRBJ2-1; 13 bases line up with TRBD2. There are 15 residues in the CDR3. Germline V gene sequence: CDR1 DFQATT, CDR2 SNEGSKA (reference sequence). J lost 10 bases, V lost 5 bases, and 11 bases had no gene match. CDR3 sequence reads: CSAAWTSGSGREQFF. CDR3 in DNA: TGCAGTGCTGCCTGGACTAGCGGGAGCGGTCGCGAGCAGTTCTTC.

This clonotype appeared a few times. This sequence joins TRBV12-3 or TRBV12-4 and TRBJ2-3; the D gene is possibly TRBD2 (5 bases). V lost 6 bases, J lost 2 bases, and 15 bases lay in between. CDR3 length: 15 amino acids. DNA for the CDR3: TGTGCCAGCAGCGCCCGGGATTTACCCACAGATACGCAGTATTTT. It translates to CASSARDLPTDTQYF.

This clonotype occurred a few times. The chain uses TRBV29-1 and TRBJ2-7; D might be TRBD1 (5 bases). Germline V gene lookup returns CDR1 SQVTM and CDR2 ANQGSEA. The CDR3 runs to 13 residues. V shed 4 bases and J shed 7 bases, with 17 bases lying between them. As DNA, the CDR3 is TGCAGCGTTGCTCCAGGGTGGTCGTGGGAGCAGTACTTC. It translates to CSVAPGWSWEQYF.

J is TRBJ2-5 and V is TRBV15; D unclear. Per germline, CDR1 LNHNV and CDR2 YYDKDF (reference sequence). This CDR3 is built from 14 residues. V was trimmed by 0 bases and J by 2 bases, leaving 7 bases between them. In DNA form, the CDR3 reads TGTGCCACCAGCAGAGAGGTGCTACAAGAGACCCAGTACTTC. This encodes CATSREVLQETQYF.

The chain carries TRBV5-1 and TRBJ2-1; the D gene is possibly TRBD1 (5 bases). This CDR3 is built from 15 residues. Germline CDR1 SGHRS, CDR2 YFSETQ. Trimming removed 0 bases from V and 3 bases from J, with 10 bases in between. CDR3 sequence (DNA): TGCGCCAGCAGCTTGGCCGACAGAGACTACAATGAGCAGTTCTTC. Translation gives CASSLADRDYNEQFF. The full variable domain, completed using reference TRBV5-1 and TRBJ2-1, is KAGVTQTPRYLIKTRGQQVTLSCSPISGHRSVSWYQQTPGQGLQFLFEYFSETQRNKGNFPGRFSGRQFSNSRSEMNVSTLELGDSALYLCASSLADRDYNEQFFGPGTRLTVL.

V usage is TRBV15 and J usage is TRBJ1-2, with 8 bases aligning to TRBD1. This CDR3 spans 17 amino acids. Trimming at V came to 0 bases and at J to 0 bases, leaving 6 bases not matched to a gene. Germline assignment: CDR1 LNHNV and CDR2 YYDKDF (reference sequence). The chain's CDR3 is CATSRDSRTGPNYGYTF. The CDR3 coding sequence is TGTGCCACCAGCAGAGACTCCCGGACAGGGCCTAACTATGGCTACACCTTC.

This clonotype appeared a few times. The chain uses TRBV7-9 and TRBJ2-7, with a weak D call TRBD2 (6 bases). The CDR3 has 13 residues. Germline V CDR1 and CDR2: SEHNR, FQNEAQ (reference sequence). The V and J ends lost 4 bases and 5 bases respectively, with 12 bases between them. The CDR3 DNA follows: TGTGCCAGCAGCTCGGGGGTTCCCGACGAGCAGTACTTC. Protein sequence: CASSSGVPDEQYF.

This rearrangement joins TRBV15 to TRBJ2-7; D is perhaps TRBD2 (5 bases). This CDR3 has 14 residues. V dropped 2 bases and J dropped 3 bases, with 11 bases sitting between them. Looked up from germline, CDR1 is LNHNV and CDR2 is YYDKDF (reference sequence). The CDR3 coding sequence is TGTGCCACCAGCAGATTAAAAGGGAGCTACGAGCAGTACTTC. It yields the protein CATSRLKGSYEQYF.

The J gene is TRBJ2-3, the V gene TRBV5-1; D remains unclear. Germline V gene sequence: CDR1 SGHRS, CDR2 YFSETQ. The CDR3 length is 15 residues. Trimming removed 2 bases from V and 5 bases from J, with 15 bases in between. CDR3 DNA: TGCGCCAGCAGCTTCCGTAGAGATGGGGTAGATACGCAGTATTTT. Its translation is CASSFRRDGVDTQYF.

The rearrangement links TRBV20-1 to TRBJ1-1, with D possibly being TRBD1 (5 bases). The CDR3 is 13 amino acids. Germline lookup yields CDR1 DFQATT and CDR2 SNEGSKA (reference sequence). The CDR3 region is CRPHQGANTEAFF. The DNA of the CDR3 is TGCAGGCCCCACCAGGGTGCGAACACTGAAGCTTTCTTT.

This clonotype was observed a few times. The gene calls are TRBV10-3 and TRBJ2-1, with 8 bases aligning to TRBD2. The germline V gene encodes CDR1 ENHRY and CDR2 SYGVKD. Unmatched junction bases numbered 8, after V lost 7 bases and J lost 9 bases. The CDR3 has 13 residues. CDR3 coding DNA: TGTGCCATCAAAGGGACTAGTCTTAGTGAGCAGTTCTTC. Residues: CAIKGTSLSEQFF.

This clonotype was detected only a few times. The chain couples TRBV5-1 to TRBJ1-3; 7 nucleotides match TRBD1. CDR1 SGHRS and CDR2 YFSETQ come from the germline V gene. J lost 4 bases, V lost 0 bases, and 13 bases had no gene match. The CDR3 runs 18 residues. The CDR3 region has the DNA TGCGCCAGCAGCTTGGTGGGGGACAGCCGGCTGATCGGAAACACCATATATTTT. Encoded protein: CASSLVGDSRLIGNTIYF.

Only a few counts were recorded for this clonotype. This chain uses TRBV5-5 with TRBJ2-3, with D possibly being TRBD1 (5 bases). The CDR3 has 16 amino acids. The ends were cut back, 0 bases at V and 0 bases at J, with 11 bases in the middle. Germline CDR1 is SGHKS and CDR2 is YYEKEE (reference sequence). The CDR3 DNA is TGTGCCAGCAGCTTGGGGGCAGGGCCTAGCACAGATACGCAGTATTTT. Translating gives CASSLGAGPSTDTQYF.

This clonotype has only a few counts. As DNA, the CDR3 is TGTGCCAGCAGTACAGGGGGCTGGGCCGAGCAGTACTTC. This codes for CASSTGGWAEQYF. The chain couples TRBV12-3 or TRBV12-4 to TRBJ2-7, with 9 bases fitting TRBD1. Trimming at V came to 5 bases and at J to 6 bases, leaving 5 bases not matched to a gene. This CDR3 contains 13 residues.

CDR3 amino acids: CASSYQSSGLGGYTF. The CDR3 DNA sequence: TGTGCCAGCAGTTACCAGTCCAGCGGCTTGGGCGGCTACACCTTC. The chain links TRBV6-5 to TRBJ1-2; D is unclear. V was clipped by 2 bases and J by 8 bases, with 18 bases between them. The length of the CDR3 is 15 residues. The germline CDR1 and CDR2 sequences are MNHEY and SVGAGI.

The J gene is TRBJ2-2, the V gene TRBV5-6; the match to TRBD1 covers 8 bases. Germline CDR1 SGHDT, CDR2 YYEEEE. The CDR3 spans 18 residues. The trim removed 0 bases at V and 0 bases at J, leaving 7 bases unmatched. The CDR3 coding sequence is TGTGCCAGCAGCTTGGCCCTTGGGACAGGTGCGAACACCGGGGAGCTGTTTTTT. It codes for CASSLALGTGANTGELFF.

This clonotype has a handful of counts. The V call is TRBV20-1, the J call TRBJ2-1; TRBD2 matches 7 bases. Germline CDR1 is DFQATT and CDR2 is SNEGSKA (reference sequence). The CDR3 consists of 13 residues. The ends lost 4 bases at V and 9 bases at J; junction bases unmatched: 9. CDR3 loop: CSANGLVISEQFF. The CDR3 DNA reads TGCAGTGCTAATGGACTAGTAATAAGTGAGCAGTTCTTC.

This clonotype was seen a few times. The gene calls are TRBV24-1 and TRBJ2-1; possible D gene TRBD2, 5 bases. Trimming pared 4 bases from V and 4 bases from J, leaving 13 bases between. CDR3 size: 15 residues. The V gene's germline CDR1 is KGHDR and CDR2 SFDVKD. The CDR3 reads CATSDAGPSYNEQFF. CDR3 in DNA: TGTGCCACCAGTGACGCGGGTCCCTCGTACAATGAGCAGTTCTTC.

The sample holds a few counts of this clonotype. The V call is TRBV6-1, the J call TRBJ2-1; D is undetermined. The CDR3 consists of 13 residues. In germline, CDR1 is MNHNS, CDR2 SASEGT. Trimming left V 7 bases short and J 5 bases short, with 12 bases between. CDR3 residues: CASIPYAHNEQFF. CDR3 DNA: TGTGCCAGCATCCCCTATGCCCACAATGAGCAGTTCTTC.

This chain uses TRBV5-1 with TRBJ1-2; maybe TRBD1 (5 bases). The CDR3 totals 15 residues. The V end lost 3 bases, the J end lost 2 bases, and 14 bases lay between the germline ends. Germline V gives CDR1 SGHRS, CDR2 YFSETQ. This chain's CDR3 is CASSSQPGPNYGYTF. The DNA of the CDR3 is TGCGCCAGCAGCTCCCAACCGGGACCAAACTATGGCTACACCTTC.

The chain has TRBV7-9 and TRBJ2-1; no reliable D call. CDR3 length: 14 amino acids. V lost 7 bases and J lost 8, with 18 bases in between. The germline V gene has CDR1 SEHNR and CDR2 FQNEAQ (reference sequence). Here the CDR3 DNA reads TGTGCCAGCATCAAGTCGGGCTTGGCGGATGAGCAGTTCTTC. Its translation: CASIKSGLADEQFF.

CDR3 residues: CASSLARTGGGWDTEAFF. The CDR3 region has the DNA TGTGCCAGCAGCTTAGCCCGGACAGGGGGCGGGTGGGACACTGAAGCTTTCTTT. V gene TRBV11-1 combines with J gene TRBJ1-1, with TRBD1 identical over 11 bases. V was pared by 0 bases and J by 3 bases, with 9 bases of the junction left unmatched. Germline CDR1 SGHAT, CDR2 FQDESV (reference sequence). This CDR3 is 18 amino acids long.

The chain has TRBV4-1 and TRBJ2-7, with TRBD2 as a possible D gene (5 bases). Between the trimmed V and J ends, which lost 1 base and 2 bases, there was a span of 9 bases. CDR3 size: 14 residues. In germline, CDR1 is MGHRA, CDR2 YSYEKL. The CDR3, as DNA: TGCGCCAGCAGCCAAGTGGACGGGGCCTACGAGCAGTACTTC. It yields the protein CASSQVDGAYEQYF.

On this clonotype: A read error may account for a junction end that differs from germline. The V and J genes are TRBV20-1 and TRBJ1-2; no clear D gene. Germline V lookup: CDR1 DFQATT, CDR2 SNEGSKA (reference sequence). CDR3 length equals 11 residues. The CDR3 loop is CSAQKVYGYTF. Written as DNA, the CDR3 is TGCAGTGCCCAAAAGGTGTATGGCTACACCTTT.

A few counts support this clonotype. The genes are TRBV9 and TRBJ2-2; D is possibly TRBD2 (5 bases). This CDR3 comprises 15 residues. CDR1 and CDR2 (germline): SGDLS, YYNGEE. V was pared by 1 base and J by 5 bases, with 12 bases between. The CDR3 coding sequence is TGTGCCAGCAGCGTATCTAGCCTGCGAACCGGGGAGCTGTTTTTT. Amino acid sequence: CASSVSSLRTGELFF. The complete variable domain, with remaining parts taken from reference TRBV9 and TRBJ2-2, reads DSGVTQTPKHLITATGQRVTLRCSPRSGDLSVYWYQQSLDQGLQFLIQYYNGEERAKGNILERFSAQQFPDLHSELNLSSLELGDSALYFCASSVSSLRTGELFFGEGSRLTVL.